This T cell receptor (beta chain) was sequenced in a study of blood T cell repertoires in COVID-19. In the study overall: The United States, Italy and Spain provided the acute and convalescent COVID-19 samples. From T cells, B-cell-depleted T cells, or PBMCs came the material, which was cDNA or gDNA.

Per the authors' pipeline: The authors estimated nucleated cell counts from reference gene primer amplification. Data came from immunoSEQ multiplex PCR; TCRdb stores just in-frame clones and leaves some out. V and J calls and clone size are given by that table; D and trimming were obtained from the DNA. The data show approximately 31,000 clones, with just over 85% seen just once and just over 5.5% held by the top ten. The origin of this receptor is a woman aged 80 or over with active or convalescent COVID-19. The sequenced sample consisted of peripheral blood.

The CDR3 DNA sequence: TGTGCCAGCAGCTTGTTGTTGGGGACAGGGGGAGAGACCCAGTACTTC. Its translation: CASSLLLGTGGETQYF. The chain combines TRBV5-4 with TRBJ2-5; 11 bases are shared with TRBD1. Trimming took 1 base from V and 4 from J; bases not matched to a gene: 6. CDR1 and CDR2 (germline): SGHNT, YYREEE (reference sequence). The CDR3 is made up of 16 amino acids.